The clone carrying this T cell receptor beta chain was seen many times. Its antigen is not known. This CDR3 is built from 19 residues. V lost 0 bases and J 0 bases, leaving 19 bases between the germline ends. Per germline, CDR1 SGDLS and CDR2 YYNGEE. These data originate in a study of read filtering for tumor transcriptome and immune sequencing. General study results and limits: Approximately 82% of IR-seq clonotypes had one read, totaling 3% to 4.5% of reads; RNA-seq: 74.6% and 44.6%.

This library used approximately 390 ng RNA and molecular barcoded adaptors spanning alpha/delta and beta/gamma chains. TCRdb independently ran MiXCR on the reads; one entry per CDR3 protein. Of tens of thousands of distinct CDR3 sequences listed, about 20% were seen once; the top ten hold under 40%. The chain has TRBV9 and TRBJ2-1, with TRBD2 as a possible D gene (6 bases). The specimen was a population of CD138-negative cells sorted from bone marrow. This clonotype originated in a donor older than 35 with multiple myeloma. CDR3 loop: CASSVARGLATSSYNEQFF. CDR3 nucleotides: TGTGCCAGCAGCGTAGCTCGAGGGCTAGCGACCAGCTCCTACAATGAGCAGTTCTTC.